Each of the 22 T cell receptor beta chains below was sequenced from the same sample in a study of OX40 agonist ivuxolimab in advanced cancers. The protocol was immunoSEQ multiplex PCR, while the TCRdb copy is restricted to in-frame clones and leaves out a portion. The sample contains 95,000 to 100,000 clones, approximately 80% of which appear only once. Sequenced here: CD4+ or CD8+ T cells sorted from blood, sampled in a trial of the OX40 agonist ivuxolimab. The receptor set was obtained from an adult with an advanced solid tumor such as melanoma, head and neck, liver or kidney cancer.

The chain links TRBV5-6 to TRBJ1-6; 9 bases align to TRBD1. The CDR3 sequence is 15 residues long. In germline, CDR1 is SGHDT, CDR2 YYEEEE. Losses at the gene ends were 2 bases for V and 8 bases for J; bases not matched to a gene: 5. The CDR3 DNA reads TGTGCCAGCAGCTTCCGGGACAGGGTTTATTCACCCCTCCACTTT. Amino acids: CASSFRDRVYSPLHF.

The V gene is TRBV15, the J gene TRBJ2-2; no clear D. Deletions cut 0 bases from V and 6 bases from J, with 17 bases between. This CDR3 contains 17 residues. The V gene's germline CDR1 is LNHNV and CDR2 YYDKDF (reference sequence). The CDR3 bases are TGTGCCACCAGCAGAGATGTCGCCACTCCCTATGCCGGGGAGCTGTTTTTT. The encoded protein is CATSRDVATPYAGELFF.

The J gene is TRBJ2-2, the V gene TRBV19; D is unclear. The V end lost 7 bases, the J end lost 4 bases, and 16 bases lay between the germline ends. The CDR3 runs to 15 residues. Germline V gene lookup returns CDR1 LNHDA and CDR2 SQIVND (reference sequence). The CDR3 sequence is CASKEHRPRTGELFF. The CDR3 DNA reads as TGTGCCAGTAAGGAGCACCGTCCGCGCACCGGGGAGCTGTTTTTT.

The rearrangement links TRBV11-1 to TRBJ2-5; 8 positions agree with TRBD1. Near its end, the DNA agrees better with TRBJ2-7, so the J call may be wrong. The CDR3 is 14 residues long. Looked up from germline, CDR1 is SGHAT and CDR2 is FQDESV (reference sequence). The CDR3 region has the DNA TGTGCCAGCAGCTTGGCAGGGGGCTGGTACGAGCAGTACTTC. Amino acids: CASSLAGGWYEQYF.

The chain has TRBV4-3 and TRBJ2-3; 7 nucleotides line up with TRBD2. Germline lookup yields CDR1 LGHNA and CDR2 YSLEER. V shed 1 base, J shed 0 bases, and the junction held 4 bases outside the gene matches. The CDR3 runs 16 residues. CDR3 amino acids: CASSQATSQSTDTQYF. CDR3 bases: TGCGCCAGCAGCCAAGCGACTAGCCAAAGCACAGATACGCAGTATTTT.

As for this clone: It is unclear where the CDR3 begins or ends on the DNA, so no DNA is shown, and the CDR3 is as TCRdb lists it. The chain joins TRBV6-6 to TRBJ1-2; whether TRBD1, the table's D call, matches the DNA was not checked. The CDR3 length is 15 residues, termini included. The germline CDR1 and CDR2 sequences are MNHNY and SVGAGI (reference sequence). Here the CDR3 reads CASSSSTEANYGYTF.

A single count supports this clone. The V call is TRBV29-1, the J call TRBJ2-1; TRBD2 matches at 13 bases. This CDR3 has 14 amino acids. The J segment lost 8 bases and the V segment lost 5 bases, leaving 6 bases of the junction unmatched. Germline loops: CDR1 SQVTM, CDR2 ANQGSEA. Here the CDR3 reads CSVPRTSGSYEQFF. CDR3 coding DNA: TGCAGCGTTCCCCGGACTAGCGGGAGTTATGAGCAGTTCTTC.

The V and J genes are TRBV11-2 and TRBJ2-5, with D perhaps matching TRBD2 (6 bases). This CDR3 is 12 amino acids long. Trimming pared 5 bases from V and 5 bases from J, leaving 9 bases between. Germline values: CDR1 SGHAT, CDR2 FQNNGV. CDR3 sequence reads: CASSTAGETQYF. The CDR3 DNA reads TGTGCCAGCAGCACCGCGGGGGAGACCCAGTACTTC.

The V call is TRBV6-5, the J call TRBJ2-5; a weak D match, TRBD2 (6 bases). CDR1 and CDR2 (germline): MNHEY, SVGAGI. This CDR3 spans 14 amino acids. The V end lost 5 bases, the J end lost 5 bases, and 15 bases lay between the germline ends. CDR3 residues: CASSLPGEWETQYF. The CDR3 DNA reads as TGTGCCAGCAGTCTTCCGGGGGAGTGGGAGACCCAGTACTTC.

The genes are TRBV7-2 and TRBJ2-2, with TRBD2 matching 7 bases. The CDR3 loop spans 16 amino acids. Losses at the gene ends were 5 bases for V and 3 bases for J; bases not matched to a gene: 9. Germline loops: CDR1 SGHTA, CDR2 FQGNSA. CDR3 in amino acids: CASSPRLARYTGELFF. The CDR3 DNA is TGTGCCAGCAGCCCTAGACTAGCCCGATACACCGGGGAGCTGTTTTTT.

V is TRBV28 and J is TRBJ1-3; the D gene is possibly TRBD1 (5 bases). CDR3 length: 15 residues. Germline CDR1 and CDR2: MDHEN and SYDVKM. V gave up 6 bases and J gave up 0 bases, with 12 bases separating them. The CDR3 region has the DNA TGTGCCAGCAGCCCAGGGAGCGACTCTGGAAACACCATATATTTT. Its protein product is CASSPGSDSGNTIYF.

The chain is built from TRBV9 and TRBJ2-7; 7 nucleotides line up with TRBD1. CDR3 length: 13 residues. The V and J ends lost 2 bases and 4 bases, in that order; junction bases with no gene match: 3. Germline V CDR1 and CDR2: SGDLS, YYNGEE. The CDR3 loop is CASSVRQGYEQYF. In DNA, the CDR3 is TGTGCCAGCAGCGTGAGACAGGGATACGAGCAGTACTTC.

The chain uses TRBV29-1 and TRBJ1-2, with D hard to call. The V gene lost 3 bases and the J gene lost 7 bases, with 12 bases spanning the gap. The CDR3 has 12 amino acids. CDR1 SQVTM and CDR2 ANQGSEA come from the germline V gene. This chain's CDR3 is CSVEEGGPGYTF. The CDR3 DNA is TGCAGCGTTGAGGAGGGTGGGCCTGGCTACACCTTC.

The chain combines TRBV9 with TRBJ1-4, with TRBD1 identical over 8 bases. The CDR3 sequence is 14 residues long. V lost 4 bases to trimming and J lost 8 bases; unmatched junction nucleotides: 7. The germline CDR1 and CDR2 sequences are SGDLS and YYNGEE. DNA for the CDR3: TGTGCCAGCAGCACGACAGGGGACGGAGAAAAACTGTTTTTT. Protein sequence: CASSTTGDGEKLFF.

The chain is built from TRBV5-5 and TRBJ2-7, with 7 bases lining up with TRBD1. The CDR3 spans 15 residues. V gave up 4 bases and J gave up 1 base; unmatched junction bases: 8. Per germline, CDR1 SGHKS and CDR2 YYEKEE (reference sequence). Written as DNA, the CDR3 is TGTGCCAGCAGCAGGGCAGGGACAGAATCCTACGAGCAGTACTTC. Protein: CASSRAGTESYEQYF.

The rearrangement uses TRBV7-2 and TRBJ2-1; tentatively, D is TRBD2 (5 bases). The germline V and J ends were trimmed by 3 bases and 8 bases, with 8 bases remaining between them. The CDR3 sequence is 12 residues long. CDR1 and CDR2 from the germline V gene are SGHTA and FQGNSA. The CDR3, as DNA: TGTGCCAGCAGCTTGAGTAGCGATGAGCAGTTCTTC. Translating gives CASSLSSDEQFF.

This chain joins TRBV19 and TRBJ2-5; a weak D match, TRBD2 (6 bases). CDR3 length: 13 amino acids. The V gene lost 5 bases and the J gene lost 4 bases, with 11 bases spanning the gap. The germline CDR1 and CDR2 sequences are LNHDA and SQIVND (reference sequence). Written as DNA, the CDR3 is TGTGCCAGTAGTCCCCTGCGGGGAGAGACCCAGTACTTC. This translates into CASSPLRGETQYF.

J is TRBJ1-2 and V is TRBV27, with D possibly TRBD1 on 6 matching bases. V was shortened by 6 bases and J by 8 bases, with 13 bases between the two germline ends. The CDR3 length is 12 residues. Germline V gene lookup returns CDR1 MNHEY and CDR2 SMNVEV (reference sequence). The DNA for the CDR3 is TGTGCCAGCAGCCACAGGGTCGGCGGCTACACCTTC. Amino acid sequence: CASSHRVGGYTF.

The chain carries TRBV7-2 and TRBJ2-7; 8 bases fit TRBD1. The CDR3 length is 15 residues. Per the germline V gene, CDR1 is SGHTA and CDR2 is FQGNSA. The trim removed 3 bases at V and 4 bases at J, leaving 8 bases unmatched. CDR3 DNA: TGTGCCAGCAGCTTGGCGCAGGGGGCAAGGTACGAGCAGTACTTC. Protein product: CASSLAQGARYEQYF.

This chain connects TRBV4-1 to TRBJ1-4; D remains unclear. Between the trimmed V and J ends, which lost 2 bases and 7 bases, there was a span of 17 bases. Germline V CDR1 and CDR2: MGHRA, YSYEKL. The CDR3 spans 16 residues. The CDR3 spells CASSQIPRILGEKLFF. The DNA for the CDR3 is TGCGCCAGCAGCCAAATTCCCCGAATTTTGGGTGAAAAACTGTTTTTT.

The chain uses TRBV2 and TRBJ1-5; D gene unclear. This CDR3 has 18 residues. From germline, CDR1 is SNHLY and CDR2 FYNNEI. The V end lost 4 bases, the J end lost 0 bases, and 19 bases lay between the germline ends. The CDR3 region is CASSALADLSYSNQPQHF. In DNA form, the CDR3 reads TGTGCCAGCAGTGCGTTGGCGGACTTAAGCTATAGCAATCAGCCCCAGCATTTT.

The chain joins TRBV19 to TRBJ1-6; 7 bases align to TRBD1. The CDR3 contains 17 residues. The J segment lost 5 bases and the V segment lost 0 bases, leaving 7 bases of the junction unmatched. CDR1 LNHDA and CDR2 SQIVND come from the germline V gene (reference sequence). The CDR3 DNA reads TGTGCCAGTAGTATAGAGACGAGGACAGGAAATAATTCACCCCTCCACTTT. Its protein product is CASSIETRTGNNSPLHF.